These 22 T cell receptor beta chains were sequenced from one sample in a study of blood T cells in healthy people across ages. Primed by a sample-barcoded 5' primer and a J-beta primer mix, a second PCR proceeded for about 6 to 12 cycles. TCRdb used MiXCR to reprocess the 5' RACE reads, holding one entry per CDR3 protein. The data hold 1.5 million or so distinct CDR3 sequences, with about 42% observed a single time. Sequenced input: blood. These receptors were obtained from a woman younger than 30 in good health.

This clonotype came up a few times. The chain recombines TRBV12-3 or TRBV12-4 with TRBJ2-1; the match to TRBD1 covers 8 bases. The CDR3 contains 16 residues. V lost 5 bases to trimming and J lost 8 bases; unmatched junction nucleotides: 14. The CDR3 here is CASSPRQGPSGDEQFF. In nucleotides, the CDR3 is TGTGCCAGCAGTCCCAGACAGGGGCCATCTGGAGATGAGCAGTTCTTC.

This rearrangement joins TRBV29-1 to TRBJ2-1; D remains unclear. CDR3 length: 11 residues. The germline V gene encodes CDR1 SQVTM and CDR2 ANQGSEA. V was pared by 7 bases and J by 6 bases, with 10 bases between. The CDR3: CSAGIFNEQFF. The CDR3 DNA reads TGCAGCGCGGGCATTTTCAATGAGCAGTTCTTC.

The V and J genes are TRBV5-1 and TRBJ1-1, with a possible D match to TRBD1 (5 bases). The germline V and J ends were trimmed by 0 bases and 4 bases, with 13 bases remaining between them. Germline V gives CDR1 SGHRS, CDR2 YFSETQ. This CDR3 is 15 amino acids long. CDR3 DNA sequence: TGCGCCAGCAGCTTGGGCCCGGGACGCGGCACTGAAGCTTTCTTT. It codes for CASSLGPGRGTEAFF.

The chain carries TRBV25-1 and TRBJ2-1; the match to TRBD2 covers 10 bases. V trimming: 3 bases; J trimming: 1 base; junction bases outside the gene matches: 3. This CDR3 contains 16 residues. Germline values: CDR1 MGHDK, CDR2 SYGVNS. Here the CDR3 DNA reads TGTGCCAGCAGTGAGTCTAGCGGGAGTTCCTACAATGAGCAGTTCTTC. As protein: CASSESSGSSYNEQFF. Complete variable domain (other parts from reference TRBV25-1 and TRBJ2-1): EADIYQTPRYLVIGTGKKITLECSQTMGHDKMYWYQQDPGMELHLIHYSYGVNSTEKGDLSSESTVSRIRTEHFPLTLESARPSHTSQYLCASSESSGSSYNEQFFGPGTRLTVL.

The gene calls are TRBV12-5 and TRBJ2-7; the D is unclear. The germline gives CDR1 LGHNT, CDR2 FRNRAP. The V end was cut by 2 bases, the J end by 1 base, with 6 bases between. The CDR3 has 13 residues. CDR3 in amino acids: CASGLPFSYEQYF. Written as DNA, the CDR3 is TGTGCTAGTGGTTTGCCCTTTTCCTACGAGCAGTACTTC. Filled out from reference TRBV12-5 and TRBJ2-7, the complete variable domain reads DARVTQTPRHKVTEMGQEVTMRCQPILGHNTVFWYRQTMMQGLELLAYFRNRAPLDDSGMPKDRFSAEMPDATLATLKIQPSEPRDSAVYFCASGLPFSYEQYFGPGTRLTVT.

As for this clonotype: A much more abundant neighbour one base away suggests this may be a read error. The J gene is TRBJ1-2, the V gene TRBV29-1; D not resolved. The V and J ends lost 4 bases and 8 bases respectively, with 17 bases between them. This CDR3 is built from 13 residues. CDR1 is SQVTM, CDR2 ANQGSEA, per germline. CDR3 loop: CSVVQDLLLGYTF. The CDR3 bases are TGCAGCGTTGTTCAGGACCTCTTATTGGGCTACACCTTC.

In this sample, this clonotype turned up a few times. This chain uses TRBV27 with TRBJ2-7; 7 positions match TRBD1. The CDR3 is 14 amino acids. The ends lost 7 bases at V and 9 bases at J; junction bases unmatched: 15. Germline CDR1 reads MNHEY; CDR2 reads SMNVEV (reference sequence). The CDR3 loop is CASTGKWDSSRQYF. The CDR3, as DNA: TGTGCCAGCACCGGGAAATGGGACAGTTCTCGGCAGTACTTC.

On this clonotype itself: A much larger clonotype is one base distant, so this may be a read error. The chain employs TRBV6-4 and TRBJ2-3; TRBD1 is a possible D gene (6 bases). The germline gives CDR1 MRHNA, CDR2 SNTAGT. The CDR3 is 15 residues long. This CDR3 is CASSERGGSTGTQYF. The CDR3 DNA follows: TGTGCCAGCAGTGAACGAGGGGGTAGCACAGGTACGCAGTATTTT.

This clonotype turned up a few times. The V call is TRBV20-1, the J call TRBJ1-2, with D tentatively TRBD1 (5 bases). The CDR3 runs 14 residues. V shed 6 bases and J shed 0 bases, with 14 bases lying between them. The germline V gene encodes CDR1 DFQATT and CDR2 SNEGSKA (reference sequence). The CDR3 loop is CSAYGGESNYGYTF. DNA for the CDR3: TGCAGTGCATACGGGGGGGAGTCTAACTATGGCTACACCTTC.

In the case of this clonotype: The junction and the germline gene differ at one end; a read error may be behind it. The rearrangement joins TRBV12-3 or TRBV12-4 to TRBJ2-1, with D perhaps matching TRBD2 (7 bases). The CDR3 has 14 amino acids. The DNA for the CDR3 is TGTGCCGGCAGTCCGGGGGGCCCCTACAATGAGCAGTTCTTC. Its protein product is CAGSPGGPYNEQFF.

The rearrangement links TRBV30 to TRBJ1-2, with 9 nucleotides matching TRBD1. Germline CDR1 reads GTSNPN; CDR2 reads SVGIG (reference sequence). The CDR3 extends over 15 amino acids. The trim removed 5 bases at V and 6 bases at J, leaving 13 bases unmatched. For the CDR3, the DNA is TGTGCCTGGCAAAGGGACAGGGCGGTTACTAATGGCTACACCTTC. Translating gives CAWQRDRAVTNGYTF.

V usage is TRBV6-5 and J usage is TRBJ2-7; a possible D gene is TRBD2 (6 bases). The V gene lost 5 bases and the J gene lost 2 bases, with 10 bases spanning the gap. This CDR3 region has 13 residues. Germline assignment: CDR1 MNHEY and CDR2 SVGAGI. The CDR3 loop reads CASSTPGAYEQYF. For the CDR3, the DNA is TGTGCCAGCAGTACTCCGGGAGCCTACGAGCAGTACTTC.

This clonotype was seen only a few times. The CDR3 DNA reads as TGTGCCAGCAGCGTAGCGTCAGGGTGGGTGCAGTACTTC. Its protein is CASSVASGWVQYF. V is TRBV9 and J is TRBJ2-4, with D tentatively TRBD1 (5 bases). V dropped 0 bases and J dropped 13 bases, with 14 bases sitting between them. The length of the CDR3 is 13 residues. Germline loops: CDR1 SGDLS, CDR2 YYNGEE. The full variable domain, in which reference TRBV9 and TRBJ2-4 provide the parts outside the CDR3, is DSGVTQTPKHLITATGQRVTLRCSPRSGDLSVYWYQQSLDQGLQFLIQYYNGEERAKGNILERFSAQQFPDLHSELNLSSLELGDSALYFCASSVASGWVQYFGAGTRLSVL.

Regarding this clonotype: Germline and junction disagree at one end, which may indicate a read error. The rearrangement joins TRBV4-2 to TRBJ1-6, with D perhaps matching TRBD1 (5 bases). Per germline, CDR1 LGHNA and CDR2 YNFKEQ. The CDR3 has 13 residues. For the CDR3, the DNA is TGTGCCAGCAACCAAGATCCGACAGAACCCCTCCACTTT. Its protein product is CASNQDPTEPLHF.

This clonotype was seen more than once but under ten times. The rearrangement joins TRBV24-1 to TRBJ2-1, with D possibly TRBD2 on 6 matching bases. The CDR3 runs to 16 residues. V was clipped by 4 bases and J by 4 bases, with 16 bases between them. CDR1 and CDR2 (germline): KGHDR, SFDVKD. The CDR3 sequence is CATSEPGSRLYNEQFF. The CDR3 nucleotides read TGTGCCACCAGTGAGCCCGGGAGCCGCCTTTACAATGAGCAGTTCTTC.

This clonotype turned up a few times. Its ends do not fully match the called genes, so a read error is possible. Here the CDR3 DNA reads TGTGCCAGTAGTGAACCCACAGGTCACTCCTACGAGCAGTACTTC. Translation: CASSEPTGHSYEQYF. The V call is TRBV2, the J call TRBJ2-7, with a weak D call TRBD1 (5 bases). CDR1 and CDR2 (germline): SNHLY, FYNNEI. CDR3 length equals 15 residues.

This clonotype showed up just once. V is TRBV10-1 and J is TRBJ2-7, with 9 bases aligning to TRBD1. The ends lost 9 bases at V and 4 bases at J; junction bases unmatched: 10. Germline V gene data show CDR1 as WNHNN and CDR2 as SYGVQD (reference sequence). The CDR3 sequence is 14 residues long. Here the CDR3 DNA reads TGCGCCAGTCGGAAGTACAGGGGGCCTTACGAGCAGTACTTC. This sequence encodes CASRKYRGPYEQYF.

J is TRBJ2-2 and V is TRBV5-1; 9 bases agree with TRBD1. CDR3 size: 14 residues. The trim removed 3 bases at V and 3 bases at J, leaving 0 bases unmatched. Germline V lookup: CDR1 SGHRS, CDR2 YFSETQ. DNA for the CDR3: TGCGCCAGCAGCTGGGACAGGGACACCGGGGAGCTGTTTTTT. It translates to CASSWDRDTGELFF.

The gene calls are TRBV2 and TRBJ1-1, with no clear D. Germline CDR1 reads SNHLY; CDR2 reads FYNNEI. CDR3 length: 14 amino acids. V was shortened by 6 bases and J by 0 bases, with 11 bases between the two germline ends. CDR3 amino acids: CASRPMFLNTEAFF. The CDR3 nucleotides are TGTGCCAGCAGACCCATGTTCTTGAACACTGAAGCTTTCTTT.

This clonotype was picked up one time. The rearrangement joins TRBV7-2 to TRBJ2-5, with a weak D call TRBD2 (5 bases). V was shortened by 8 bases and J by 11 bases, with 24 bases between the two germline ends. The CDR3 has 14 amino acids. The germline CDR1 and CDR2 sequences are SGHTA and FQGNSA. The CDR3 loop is CASCPLGVGHEQYF. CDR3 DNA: TGTGCCAGCTGTCCACTAGGCGTAGGGCATGAGCAGTACTTC.

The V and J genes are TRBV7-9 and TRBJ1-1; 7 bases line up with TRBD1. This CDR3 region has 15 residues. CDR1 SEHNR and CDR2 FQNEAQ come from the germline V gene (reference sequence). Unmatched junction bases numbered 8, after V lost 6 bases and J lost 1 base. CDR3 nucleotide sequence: TGTGCCAGCAGTTCTACAGGGGTCGGGAACACTGAAGCTTTCTTT. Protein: CASSSTGVGNTEAFF.

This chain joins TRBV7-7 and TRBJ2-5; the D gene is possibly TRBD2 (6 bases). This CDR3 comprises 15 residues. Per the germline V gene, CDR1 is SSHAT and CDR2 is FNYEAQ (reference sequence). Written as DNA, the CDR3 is TGTACTAGTAAATCAGGCGGGACGTACCAAGAGACCCAGTACTTC. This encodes CTSKSGGTYQETQYF. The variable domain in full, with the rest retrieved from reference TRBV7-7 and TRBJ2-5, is GAGVSQSPRYKVTKRGQDVTLRCDPISSHATLYWYQQALGQGPEFLTYFNYEAQPDKSGLPSDRFSAERPEGSISTLTIQRTEQRDSAMYRCTSKSGGTYQETQYFGPGTRLLVL.